What follows is one TCR beta chain and its context. These data originate in a study of cytomegalovirus exposure and HLA in healthy donors. The PCR had 60 Vbeta and 13 Jbeta primers. Using immunoSEQ multiplex PCR, the repertoire was profiled, and TCRdb retains in-frame clones only, with some absent. This table holds fewer than 350,000 clones, 85% to 90% found once. This CDR3 has 14 amino acids. The germline gives CDR1 SGHRS, CDR2 YFSETQ. V dropped 7 bases and J dropped 3; count of bases not matched to a gene: 3. The chain has TRBV5-1 and TRBJ2-5; 13 bases match TRBD2. Sequencing was carried out using PBMCs. The clonotype was recovered from a woman under 30 in good health and CMV-seronegative. In nucleotides, the CDR3 is TGCGCCAGCTTTGGGACTAGCGGGAAAGAGACCCAGTACTTC. As protein: CASFGTSGKETQYF.